These 3 T cell receptor beta chains originate from one sample sequenced in a study of blood T cell repertoires in COVID-19. Sequencing was performed with immunoSEQ multiplex PCR; in TCRdb, only in-frame clones are kept and a portion is missing. Among under 200,000 clones listed, roughly 85% were seen once. Source material: peripheral blood. Every receptor here comes from a man in his forties or fifties with acute or convalescent COVID-19.

This sequence joins TRBV13 and TRBJ1-1, with TRBD1 as a possible D gene (5 bases). The CDR3 has 16 amino acids. V lost 5 bases and J 0 bases, leaving 16 bases between the germline ends. Germline V gene lookup returns CDR1 PRHDT and CDR2 FYEKMQ (reference sequence). The CDR3 is CASSQTVGLMNTEAFF. CDR3 bases: TGTGCCAGCAGCCAGACAGTGGGCCTCATGAACACTGAAGCTTTCTTT.

The table lists this clone with a count of one. V usage is TRBV18 and J usage is TRBJ1-5; TRBD1 matches at 9 bases. This CDR3 has 17 residues. J lost 6 bases, V lost 2 bases, and 11 bases had no gene match. Looked up from germline, CDR1 is KGHSH and CDR2 is LQKENI. CDR3 bases: TGTGCCAGCTCACCAACAAGTCTCGAGACAGGGGGTCAGCCCCAGCATTTT. Its translation is CASSPTSLETGGQPQHF.

This clone was detected only once. This chain links TRBV19 with TRBJ1-1, with 7 bases that match TRBD1. CDR3 length: 13 residues. Germline-derived CDR1 and CDR2 are LNHDA and SQIVND (reference sequence). Trimming at V came to 4 bases and at J to 14 bases, leaving 13 bases not matched to a gene. CDR3 sequence reads: CASSTDRESPSFF. The CDR3 DNA follows: TGTGCCAGTAGTACCGACAGGGAATCCCCCTCGTTCTTT.